The clone carrying this T cell receptor (beta chain) was recorded at least ten times. Its antigen is unidentified. There were only healthy Caucasians among the donors. Carrying unique molecular identifiers, the cDNA also gained a universal primer site through template switching. TCRdb processed the 5' RACE reads anew with MiXCR; each CDR3 protein has one entry. The sample consists of about 100,000 distinct CDR3 sequences, around 5.5% of them appearing once. This record belongs to a study of identical twins. There are 12 residues in the CDR3. Germline V CDR1 and CDR2: SGHRS, YFSETQ. V was clipped by 2 bases and J by 7 bases, with 7 bases between them. Study conclusions and caveats: Out-of-frame alpha sequences common to twins exhibited a surplus of low generation probability.

The sequencing sample was made of memory T cells sorted from blood. This receptor was taken from a woman between 45 and 65 years old in good health. The chain combines TRBV5-1 with TRBJ2-1; D is unresolved. The CDR3 bases are TGCGCCAGCAGCTTCGACCGGAATGAGCAGTTCTTC. Its translation: CASSFDRNEQFF. The variable domain in full, completed from reference TRBV5-1 and TRBJ2-1, reads KAGVTQTPRYLIKTRGQQVTLSCSPISGHRSVSWYQQTPGQGLQFLFEYFSETQRNKGNFPGRFSGRQFSNSRSEMNVSTLELGDSALYLCASSFDRNEQFFGPGTRLTVL.